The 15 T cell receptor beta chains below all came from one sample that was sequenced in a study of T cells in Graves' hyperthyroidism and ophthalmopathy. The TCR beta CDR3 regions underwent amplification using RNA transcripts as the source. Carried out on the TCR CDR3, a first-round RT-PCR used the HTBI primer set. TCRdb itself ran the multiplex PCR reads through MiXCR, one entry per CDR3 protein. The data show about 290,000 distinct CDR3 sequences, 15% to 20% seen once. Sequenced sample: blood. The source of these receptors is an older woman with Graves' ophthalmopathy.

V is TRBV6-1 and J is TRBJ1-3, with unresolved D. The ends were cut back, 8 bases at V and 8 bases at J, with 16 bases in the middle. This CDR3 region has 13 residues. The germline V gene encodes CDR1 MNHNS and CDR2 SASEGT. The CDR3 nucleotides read TGTGCCAGCGGTCTCCTGGGAATTCACACCATATATTTT. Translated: CASGLLGIHTIYF.

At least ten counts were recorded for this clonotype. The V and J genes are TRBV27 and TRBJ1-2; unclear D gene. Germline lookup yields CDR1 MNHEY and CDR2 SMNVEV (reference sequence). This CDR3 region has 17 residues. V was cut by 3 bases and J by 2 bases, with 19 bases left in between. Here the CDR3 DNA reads TGTGCCAGCAGTTTCGCTGGACCTGGCAGGCCAAACTATGGCTACACCTTC. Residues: CASSFAGPGRPNYGYTF.

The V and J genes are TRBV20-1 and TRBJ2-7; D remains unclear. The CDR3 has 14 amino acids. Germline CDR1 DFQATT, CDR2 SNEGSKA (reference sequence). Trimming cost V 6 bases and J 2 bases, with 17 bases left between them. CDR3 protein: CSAPLATATYEQYF. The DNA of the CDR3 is TGCAGTGCCCCCTTGGCGACTGCCACCTACGAGCAGTACTTC.

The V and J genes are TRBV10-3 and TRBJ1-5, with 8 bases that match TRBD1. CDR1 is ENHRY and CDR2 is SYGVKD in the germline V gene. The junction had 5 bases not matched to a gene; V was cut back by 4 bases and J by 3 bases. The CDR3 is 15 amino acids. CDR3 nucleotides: TGTGCCATCAGTGGGGACAGGTCGTTCAATCAGCCCCAGCATTTT. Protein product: CAISGDRSFNQPQHF.

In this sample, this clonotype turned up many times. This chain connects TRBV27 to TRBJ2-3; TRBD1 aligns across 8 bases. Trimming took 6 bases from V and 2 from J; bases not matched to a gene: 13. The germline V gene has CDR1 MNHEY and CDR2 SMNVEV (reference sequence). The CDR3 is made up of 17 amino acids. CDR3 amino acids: CASRLTGDTSYTDTQYF. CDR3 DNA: TGTGCCAGCAGACTGACAGGGGACACCTCTTACACAGATACGCAGTATTTT.

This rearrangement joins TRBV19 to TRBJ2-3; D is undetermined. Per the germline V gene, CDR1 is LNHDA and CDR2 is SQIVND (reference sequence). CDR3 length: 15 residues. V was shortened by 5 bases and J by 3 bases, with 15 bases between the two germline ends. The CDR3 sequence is CASSALGQGTDTQYF. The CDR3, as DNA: TGTGCCAGTAGTGCATTAGGCCAAGGAACAGATACGCAGTATTTT.

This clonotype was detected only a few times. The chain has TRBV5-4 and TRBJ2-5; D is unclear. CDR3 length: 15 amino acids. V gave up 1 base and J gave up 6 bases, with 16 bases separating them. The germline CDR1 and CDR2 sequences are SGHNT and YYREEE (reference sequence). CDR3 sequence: CASSLLPAPRKTQYF. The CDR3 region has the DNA TGTGCCAGCAGCTTGTTGCCAGCCCCCAGAAAGACCCAGTACTTC.

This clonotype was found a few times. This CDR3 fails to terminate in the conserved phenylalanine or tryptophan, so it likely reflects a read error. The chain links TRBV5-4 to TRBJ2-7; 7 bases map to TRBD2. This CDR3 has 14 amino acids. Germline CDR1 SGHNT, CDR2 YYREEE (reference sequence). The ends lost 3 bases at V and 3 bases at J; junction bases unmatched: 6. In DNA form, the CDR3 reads TGTGCCAGCAGCTCCCGGGCTAGCGGCTACGAGCAGTACCTC. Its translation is CASSSRASGYEQYL.

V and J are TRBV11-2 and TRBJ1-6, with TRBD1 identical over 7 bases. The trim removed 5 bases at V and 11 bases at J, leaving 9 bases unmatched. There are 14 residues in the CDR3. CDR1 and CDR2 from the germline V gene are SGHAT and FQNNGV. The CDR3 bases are TGTGCCAGCAGCCTCACGACAGGGCCCGCACCCCTCCACTTT. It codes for CASSLTTGPAPLHF.

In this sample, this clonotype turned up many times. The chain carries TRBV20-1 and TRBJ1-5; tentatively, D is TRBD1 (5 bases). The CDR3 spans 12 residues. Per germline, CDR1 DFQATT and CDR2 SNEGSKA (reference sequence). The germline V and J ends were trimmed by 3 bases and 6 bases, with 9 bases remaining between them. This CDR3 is CSARDGGQPQHF. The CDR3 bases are TGCAGTGCTAGGGACGGGGGTCAGCCCCAGCATTTT.

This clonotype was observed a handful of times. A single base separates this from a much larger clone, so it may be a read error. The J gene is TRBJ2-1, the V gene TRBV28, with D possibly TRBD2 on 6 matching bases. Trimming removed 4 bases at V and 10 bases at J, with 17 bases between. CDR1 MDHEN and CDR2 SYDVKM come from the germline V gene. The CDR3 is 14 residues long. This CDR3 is CASSSAGIAYEQFF. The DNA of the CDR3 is TGTGCCAGCAGTTCAGCGGGTATCGCCTACGAGCAGTTCTTC.

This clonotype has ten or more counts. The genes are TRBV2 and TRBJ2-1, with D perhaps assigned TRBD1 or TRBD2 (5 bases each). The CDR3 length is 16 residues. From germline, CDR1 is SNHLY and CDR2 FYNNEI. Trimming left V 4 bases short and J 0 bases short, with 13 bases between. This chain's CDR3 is CASSVQGATSYNEQFF. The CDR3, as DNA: TGTGCCAGCAGTGTTCAGGGAGCCACCTCCTACAATGAGCAGTTCTTC.

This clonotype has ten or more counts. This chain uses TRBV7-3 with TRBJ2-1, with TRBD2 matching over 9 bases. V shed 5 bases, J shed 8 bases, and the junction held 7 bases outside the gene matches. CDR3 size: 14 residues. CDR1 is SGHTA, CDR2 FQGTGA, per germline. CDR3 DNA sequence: TGTGCCAGCAGCCAACGGGGGACTAGCCATGAGCAGTTCTTC. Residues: CASSQRGTSHEQFF.

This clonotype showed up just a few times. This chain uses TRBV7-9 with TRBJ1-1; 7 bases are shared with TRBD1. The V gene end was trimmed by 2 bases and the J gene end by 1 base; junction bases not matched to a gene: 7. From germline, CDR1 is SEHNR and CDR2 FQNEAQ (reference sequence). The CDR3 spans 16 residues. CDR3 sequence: CASSLPIGTANTEAFF. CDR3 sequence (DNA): TGTGCCAGCAGCTTACCTATCGGGACAGCGAACACTGAAGCTTTCTTT.

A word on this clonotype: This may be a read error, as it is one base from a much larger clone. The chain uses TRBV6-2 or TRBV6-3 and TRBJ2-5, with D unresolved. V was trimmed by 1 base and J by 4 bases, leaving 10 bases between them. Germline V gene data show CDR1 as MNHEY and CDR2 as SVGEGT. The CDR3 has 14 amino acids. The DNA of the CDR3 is TGTGCCAGCAGTTACTTGACCCCTGGAGAGACCCAGTACTTC. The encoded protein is CASSYLTPGETQYF.